This TCR beta chain is from a study of radiotherapy plus CTLA-4 blockade in lung cancer. About the study: Objective responses emerged in over 15% of patients, and roughly 30% attained disease control. Whole-study results and caveats: The best predictor of response was reported to be early blood T cell clone dynamics, with interferon-beta. Radiotherapy with ipilimumab was followed by blood expansion of tumor-derived clones.

Sequenced by immunoSEQ multiplex PCR; TCRdb stores in-frame clones only, minus some. The data hold about 67,000 clones, with about 72% observed a single time. On this clone itself: Its antigen is still unknown. Other DNA sequences of this sample code for an identical CDR3.

Ipilimumab CTLA-4 blockade and focal radiation were given to patients with chemo-refractory metastatic non-small-cell lung cancer. This clonotype was obtained from a human donor with non-small cell lung cancer whose response to radiotherapy plus ipilimumab could not be evaluated. Some clones in this sample may be carry-over from other donors' samples. The sample consisted of peripheral blood, taken from a patient treated with radiotherapy plus ipilimumab.

CDR3 loop: CSVDRDYGYTF. For the CDR3, the DNA is TGCAGCGTTGACCGGGACTATGGCTACACCTTC. The chain couples TRBV29-1 to TRBJ1-2; no clear D. The CDR3 has 11 residues. Per germline, CDR1 SQVTM and CDR2 ANQGSEA. Trimming stripped 3 bases from V and 3 bases from J, with 5 bases between.